This passage covers 4 T cell receptor beta chains from one sample sequenced in a study of T-cell memory formation after mild COVID-19. TCRdb ran MiXCR on the 5' RACE reads and lists one entry per CDR3 protein. There are 400,000 to 550,000 distinct CDR3 sequences in the sample; around a quarter occur only once, and around 13% lies in the top ten. The sequenced sample consisted of PBMCs or a T cell subset sorted from them (not recorded which). Every receptor here comes from an adult woman who had mild COVID-19 (a few samples of this study predate the infection). Cell type and time point are not known.

In DNA, the CDR3 is TGTGCCTGGAGTTGGGGTGTGAACACTGAAGCTTTCTTT. Its protein product is CAWSWGVNTEAFF. The V and J genes are TRBV30 and TRBJ1-1, with D unresolved. Germline V gene data show CDR1 as GTSNPN and CDR2 as SVGIG (reference sequence). Trimming removed 2 bases from V and 0 bases from J, with 7 bases in between. The CDR3 runs 13 residues.

The chain combines TRBV7-2 with TRBJ2-5; 7 bases agree with TRBD2. The CDR3 has 15 residues. Germline loops: CDR1 SGHTA, CDR2 FQGNSA. V was clipped by 5 bases and J by 4 bases; unmatched bases: 10. CDR3 nucleotide sequence: TGTGCCAGCAGCGACTTCAGGACTAGGCGAGAGACCCAGTACTTC. Translation: CASSDFRTRRETQYF.

This clonotype appeared a few times. This chain uses TRBV2 with TRBJ2-6; D tentatively reads TRBD1 or TRBD2 (5 bases each). Germline CDR1 SNHLY, CDR2 FYNNEI. V was trimmed by 7 bases and J by 3 bases, leaving 13 bases between them. This CDR3 is built from 15 residues. CDR3 residues: CASIKGRSGANVLTF. The CDR3 DNA follows: TGTGCCAGCATCAAGGGACGAAGTGGGGCCAACGTCCTGACTTTC. Complete variable domain (other parts from reference TRBV2 and TRBJ2-6): EPEVTQTPSHQVTQMGQEVILRCVPISNHLYFYWYRQILGQKVEFLVSFYNNEISEKSEIFDDQFSVERPDGSNFTLKIRSTKLEDSAMYFCASIKGRSGANVLTFGAGSRLTVL.

The chain couples TRBV13 to TRBJ1-5, with D possibly matching TRBD1 (5 bases). The ends were cut back, 5 bases at V and 6 bases at J, with 17 bases in the middle. This CDR3 comprises 15 residues. Germline V gene sequence: CDR1 PRHDT, CDR2 FYEKMQ (reference sequence). CDR3 loop: CASSGRGLTGQPQHF. The CDR3 DNA is TGTGCCAGCAGCGGAAGGGGTTTGACGGGTCAGCCCCAGCATTTT.